These T cell receptor beta chains were read from a single sample in a study of beta chain features in type 1 diabetes. This table comes from immunoSEQ multiplex PCR, and its TCRdb copy is limited to in-frame clones, with some not included. Of 250,000 or so clones in the sample, roughly 21% are singletons; the top ten hold less than 0.03%. Sequenced: naive CD4+ T cells from blood. The receptors derive from a woman aged 40 to 55 with type 1 diabetes. Each CDR3 is given without its conserved first and last residue. The order of the fields is V gene, CDR3 length, J gene, clone size, CDR3 protein. Some rows mark clone size as missing; the rest say once, few, many or name a class of expanded clone.

V: TRBV6-1; length: 15; J: TRBJ2-5; size: few; CDR3: ASSDSASGRATETQY
V: TRBV18; length: 14; J: TRBJ1-5; size: NA; CDR3: ASSPQGGGLDQPQH
V: TRBV5-4; length: 11; J: TRBJ1-1; size: NA; CDR3: ASSLGGNTEAF
V: TRBV29-1; length: 13; J: TRBJ2-7; size: few; CDR3: SVAYVDRPADEQY
V: TRBV27; length: 12; J: TRBJ1-2; size: few; CDR3: ASSPHRGDYGYT
V: TRBV5-1; length: 14; J: TRBJ2-7; size: NA; CDR3: ASSLAAGPISYEQY
V: TRBV4-1; length: 15; J: TRBJ1-6; size: NA; CDR3: ASSQALVDRVNSPLH
V: TRBV5-4; length: 14; J: TRBJ1-2; size: NA; CDR3: ASSLNRGYTNYGYT
V: TRBV25-1; length: 12; J: TRBJ1-2; size: NA; CDR3: ASSDFGTVRGYT
V: TRBV6-5; length: 12; J: TRBJ2-1; size: few; CDR3: ASSYSPVRGEQF
V: TRBV6-6; length: 12; J: TRBJ1-5; size: few; CDR3: ASSLGQSYQPQH
V: TRBV2; length: 15; J: TRBJ1-4; size: NA; CDR3: ASSDTPWGRRTAGLF
V: TRBV7-2; length: 12; J: TRBJ2-7; size: NA; CDR3: ASSRPGQTYEQY
V: TRBV7-2; length: 10; J: TRBJ2-1; size: few; CDR3: ASSLMRSRWF
V: TRBV18; length: 11; J: TRBJ1-1; size: few; CDR3: ASSPPGLTEAF
V: TRBV10-3; length: 13; J: TRBJ2-3; size: few; CDR3: AIKPDRGGTDTQY